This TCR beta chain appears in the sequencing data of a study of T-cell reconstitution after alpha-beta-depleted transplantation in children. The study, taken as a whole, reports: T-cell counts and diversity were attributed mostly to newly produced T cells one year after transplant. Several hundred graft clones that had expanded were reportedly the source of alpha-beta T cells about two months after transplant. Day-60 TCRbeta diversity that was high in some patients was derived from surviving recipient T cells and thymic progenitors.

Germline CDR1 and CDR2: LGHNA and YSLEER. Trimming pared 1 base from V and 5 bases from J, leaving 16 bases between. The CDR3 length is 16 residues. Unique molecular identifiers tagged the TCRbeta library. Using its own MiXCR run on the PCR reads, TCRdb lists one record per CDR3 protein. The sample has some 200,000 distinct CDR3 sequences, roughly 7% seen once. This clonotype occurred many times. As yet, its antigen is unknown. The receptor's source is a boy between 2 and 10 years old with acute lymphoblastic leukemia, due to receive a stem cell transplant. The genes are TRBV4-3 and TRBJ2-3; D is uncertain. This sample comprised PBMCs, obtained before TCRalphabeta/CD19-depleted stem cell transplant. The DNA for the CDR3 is TGCGCCAGCAGCCAAGGCTCGGTCCCAGCCCTAGATACGCAGTATTTT. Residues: CASSQGSVPALDTQYF.